This T cell receptor (beta chain) was captured in a study of naive and memory T cell subsets. Study conclusions and caveats: TCR abundance followed a power law differing between naive and memory subsets.

The germline V gene has CDR1 SGHVS and CDR2 FQNEAQ. This CDR3 spans 14 amino acids. Deletions cut 4 bases from V and 8 bases from J, with 14 bases between. An equimolar mix of two oligonucleotides served as the beta constant-region primer for TRBC1 and TRBC2. An oligonucleotide with the SP2 primer and a 12-nucleotide UMI was ligated to the cDNA 3' end. TCRdb processed the UMI-ligation and nested PCR reads anew with MiXCR; each CDR3 protein has one entry. This table holds about 85,000 distinct CDR3 sequences, around 13% found once. The sample holds a few counts of this clonotype. Its antigen is still unknown.

This rearrangement joins TRBV7-8 to TRBJ1-4; D unclear. What was sequenced was central memory CD4+ T cells from blood. The receptor comes from a human donor in good health. CDR3: CASSSTAPTEKLFF. The CDR3 DNA is TGTGCCAGCAGCTCCACGGCCCCAACAGAAAAACTGTTTTTT.